This T cell receptor beta chain comes out of a study of technical replicates of blood from a few donors. The V segment lost 2 bases and the J segment 2 bases; nucleotides outside the gene matches: 8. CDR1 and CDR2 (germline): SGHDN, FVKESK. This CDR3 is 17 amino acids long. Some clones are missing from TCRdb's copy, which holds only in-frame ones; the method was immunoSEQ multiplex PCR. The sample has under 75,000 clones; around 93% are singletons. The material sequenced was PBMCs. The gene calls are TRBV14 and TRBJ2-1; 8 bases are shared with TRBD2. This TCR was recovered from a human donor in good health. Some clones in this sample may be carry-over from other donors' samples. The CDR3 DNA reads TGTGCCAGCAGCCAATTAATCCTAGCGGGCACCTACAATGAGCAGTTCTTC. This gives the protein CASSQLILAGTYNEQFF.